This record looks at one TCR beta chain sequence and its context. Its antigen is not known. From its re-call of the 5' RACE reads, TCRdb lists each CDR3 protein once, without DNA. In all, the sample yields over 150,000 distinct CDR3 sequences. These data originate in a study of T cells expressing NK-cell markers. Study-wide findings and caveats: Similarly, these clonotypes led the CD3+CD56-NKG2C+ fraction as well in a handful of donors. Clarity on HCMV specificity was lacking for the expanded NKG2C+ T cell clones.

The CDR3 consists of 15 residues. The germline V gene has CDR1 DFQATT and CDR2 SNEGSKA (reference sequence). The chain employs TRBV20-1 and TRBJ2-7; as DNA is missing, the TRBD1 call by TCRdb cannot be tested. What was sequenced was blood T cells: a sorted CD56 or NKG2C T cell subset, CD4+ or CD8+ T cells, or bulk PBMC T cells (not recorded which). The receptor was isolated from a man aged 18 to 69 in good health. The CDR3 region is CSARDLTGESYEQYF.